This is a list of T cell receptor beta chains from one sample in a study of CD8+ T cells in alopecia areata. Produced via immunoSEQ multiplex PCR; TCRdb's table is partial and in-frame only. Found here are fewer than 250,000 clones, 64% of them singletons; the top ten hold about 4.2%. Sample: CD4+ T cells sorted from blood, taken at week 4, from a patient treated with tofacitinib. The origin of the receptors is a human donor with alopecia areata. The conserved cysteine and the conserved F or W are not part of the CDR3 here. The D gene is left open where the match is weak.

j_call: TRBJ2-1; v_call: TRBV5-1; d_call: NA; cdr3_aa: ASSSAWGYNEQF
j_call: TRBJ1-1; v_call: TRBV29-1; d_call: NA; cdr3_aa: SVEGGLMNTEAF
j_call: TRBJ2-5; v_call: TRBV27; d_call: TRBD1; cdr3_aa: ASSLVTGARETQY
j_call: TRBJ1-2; v_call: TRBV5-1; d_call: TRBD1; cdr3_aa: ASSLQGNYGYT
j_call: TRBJ2-3; v_call: TRBV2; d_call: NA; cdr3_aa: ASSEAPPWDTQY
j_call: TRBJ2-7; v_call: TRBV10-3; d_call: NA; cdr3_aa: AISGRTSASEQY
j_call: TRBJ1-4; v_call: TRBV5-1; d_call: NA; cdr3_aa: ASSPGWGPGEKLF
j_call: TRBJ2-7; v_call: TRBV9; d_call: NA; cdr3_aa: ASSRGDEQY
j_call: TRBJ2-5; v_call: TRBV30; d_call: NA; cdr3_aa: AWSTLGTQY
j_call: TRBJ2-5; v_call: TRBV4-1; d_call: NA; cdr3_aa: ASSFLEQETQY
j_call: TRBJ1-2; v_call: TRBV15; d_call: NA; cdr3_aa: ATSRDNYGYT
j_call: TRBJ2-7; v_call: TRBV19; d_call: NA; cdr3_aa: ASSIRQY
j_call: TRBJ2-5; v_call: TRBV7-3; d_call: TRBD1; cdr3_aa: ASSSTGTETQY
j_call: TRBJ2-3; v_call: TRBV30; d_call: NA; cdr3_aa: AWTITDTQY
j_call: TRBJ1-2; v_call: TRBV7-9; d_call: NA; cdr3_aa: ASSLAGGNGYT
j_call: TRBJ2-5; v_call: TRBV28; d_call: TRBD1; cdr3_aa: ASSPRQGSWETQY
j_call: TRBJ2-6; v_call: TRBV29-1; d_call: NA; cdr3_aa: SVVVGGVGANVLT
j_call: TRBJ1-5; v_call: TRBV7-2; d_call: NA; cdr3_aa: ASSWNSNQPQH
j_call: TRBJ2-3; v_call: TRBV29-1; d_call: NA; cdr3_aa: SASPDTDTQY
j_call: TRBJ2-3; v_call: TRBV9; d_call: TRBD2; cdr3_aa: ASSVRSSGDTQY
j_call: TRBJ2-2; v_call: TRBV2; d_call: TRBD2; cdr3_aa: ASNRLANTGELF
j_call: TRBJ1-2; v_call: TRBV27; d_call: TRBD1; cdr3_aa: ASSLAGQGLAGYGYT
j_call: TRBJ1-5; v_call: TRBV5-6; d_call: TRBD1; cdr3_aa: ASSTRTGGRQPQH